The next 32 T cell receptor beta chains were all read from a single sample in a study of OX40 agonist ivuxolimab in advanced cancers. The assay was immunoSEQ multiplex PCR, and TCRdb's table has in-frame clones only and misses some. The data hold about 80,000 clones, with 90% observed a single time. Sequenced here: CD4+ or CD8+ T cells sorted from blood, sampled in a trial of the OX40 agonist ivuxolimab. Receptors originate from an adult with an advanced solid tumor such as melanoma, head and neck, liver or kidney cancer.

The chain has TRBV28 and TRBJ2-7, with no clear D. This CDR3 has 11 residues. Germline V gives CDR1 MDHEN, CDR2 SYDVKM. V dropped 8 bases and J dropped 2 bases, with 7 bases sitting between them. The CDR3, as DNA: TGTGCCAGCGGGTATACCTACGAGCAGTACTTC. Its translation: CASGYTYEQYF.

This sequence joins TRBV11-3 and TRBJ2-7; unclear D gene. The germline gives CDR1 SGHNT, CDR2 YENEEA. V gave up 6 bases and J gave up 4 bases, with 7 bases separating them. The CDR3 is 11 amino acids. The CDR3 sequence is CASSRFYEQYF. Here the CDR3 DNA reads TGTGCCAGCAGTCGGTTTTACGAGCAGTACTTC.

V gene TRBV7-2 combines with J gene TRBJ2-1, with 7 positions matching TRBD1. CDR1 and CDR2 from the germline V gene are SGHTA and FQGNSA. The trim removed 6 bases at V and 8 bases at J, leaving 4 bases unmatched. The CDR3 spans 12 residues. Here the CDR3 reads CASSPGGYEQFF. The DNA of the CDR3 is TGTGCCAGCAGTCCAGGGGGTTATGAGCAGTTCTTC.

The V gene is TRBV6-1, the J gene TRBJ1-3; D is unresolved. Germline V gives CDR1 MNHNS, CDR2 SASEGT. This CDR3 is built from 14 residues. V lost 1 base and J lost 4, with 8 bases in between. The CDR3 loop is CASSEGYGGNTIYF. CDR3 DNA sequence: TGTGCCAGCAGTGAAGGGTATGGAGGAAACACCATATATTTT.

The chain joins TRBV28 to TRBJ1-5, with 10 nucleotides matching TRBD1. V gave up 6 bases and J gave up 2 bases; unmatched junction bases: 7. Germline values: CDR1 MDHEN, CDR2 SYDVKM. The CDR3 sequence is 16 residues long. The CDR3 DNA reads TGTGCCAGCAGCACCCCGACAGGGGGCGGCAATCAGCCCCAGCATTTT. It translates to CASSTPTGGGNQPQHF.

The V gene is TRBV25-1, the J gene TRBJ2-7; 9 positions match TRBD1. This CDR3 is 18 amino acids long. CDR1 is MGHDK and CDR2 is SYGVNS in the germline V gene. The V segment lost 5 bases and the J segment 6 bases; nucleotides outside the gene matches: 20. The CDR3, as DNA: TGTGCCAGCAGTTCTGATTTCCTCCGGGACAGGGTGTTAGGCGAGCAGTACTTC. This codes for CASSSDFLRDRVLGEQYF.

This clone is a singleton in its sample. The V gene is TRBV7-2, the J gene TRBJ2-7; maybe TRBD2 (6 bases). The V and J ends lost 7 bases and 2 bases respectively, with 15 bases between them. CDR1 SGHTA and CDR2 FQGNSA come from the germline V gene. The CDR3 loop spans 14 amino acids. The CDR3 sequence: CASITGTYPYEQYF. The CDR3, as DNA: TGTGCCAGCATCACCGGGACTTACCCCTACGAGCAGTACTTC.

As to this clone: In the same sample, other DNA sequences code for this CDR3. V and J are TRBV6-1 and TRBJ2-7; tentatively, D is TRBD1 or TRBD2 (5 bases each). Deletions cut 3 bases from V and 0 bases from J, with 9 bases between. CDR1 and CDR2 (germline): MNHNS, SASEGT. The CDR3 sequence is 14 residues long. CDR3 protein: CASSDRGGSYEQYF. For the CDR3, the DNA is TGTGCCAGCAGTGACCGGGGCGGCTCCTACGAGCAGTACTTC.

A word on this clone: The junction shows a germline mismatch at one end, possibly a read error. CDR3 nucleotides: TGTGCCAACAGTTTACTAGCGGGAGGGGATACGCAGTATTTT. Protein: CANSLLAGGDTQYF. The chain couples TRBV27 to TRBJ2-3; 13 bases are shared with TRBD2. There are 14 residues in the CDR3. Per the germline V gene, CDR1 is MNHEY and CDR2 is SMNVEV (reference sequence).

This clone has a single count. The CDR3 loop reads CASSLSRIGETQYF. As DNA, the CDR3 is TGTGCCAGCAGCTTATCCCGGATAGGGGAGACCCAGTACTTC. The chain couples TRBV7-9 to TRBJ2-5; D unclear. The V gene lost 2 bases and the J gene lost 5 bases, with 12 bases spanning the gap. The germline V gene encodes CDR1 SEHNR and CDR2 FQNEAQ (reference sequence). The CDR3 sequence is 14 residues long.

This rearrangement joins TRBV27 to TRBJ1-5; TRBD1 matches at 8 bases. This CDR3 contains 17 residues. V lost 0 bases and J lost 5; bases outside the gene matches: 9. Germline CDR1 is MNHEY and CDR2 is SMNVEV (reference sequence). The DNA of the CDR3 is TGTGCCAGCAGTTTATCCCGGACAGGGCGAGACCATCAGCCCCAGCATTTT. It is translated as CASSLSRTGRDHQPQHF.

V and J are TRBV7-2 and TRBJ2-5; D possibly corresponds to TRBD1 (6 bases). Trimming removed 2 bases at V and 5 bases at J, with 18 bases between. The CDR3 consists of 16 residues. Germline V gene sequence: CDR1 SGHTA, CDR2 FQGNSA. The CDR3 coding sequence is TGTGCCAGCAGCTTAAATCCGGCAGCCCAGGGGGAGACCCAGTACTTC. Amino acid sequence: CASSLNPAAQGETQYF.

A few counts support this clone. The chain links TRBV5-1 to TRBJ2-2; D might be TRBD2 (6 bases). CDR3 length equals 14 residues. Per the germline V gene, CDR1 is SGHRS and CDR2 is YFSETQ. Trimming stripped 3 bases from V and 3 bases from J, with 9 bases between. The DNA for the CDR3 is TGCGCCAGCAGCTCAACGGGAGACACCGGGGAGCTGTTTTTT. This sequence encodes CASSSTGDTGELFF.

The V and J genes are TRBV7-8 and TRBJ1-4; no firm D call. Germline lookup yields CDR1 SGHVS and CDR2 FQNEAQ. This CDR3 comprises 17 residues. The V end lost 5 bases, the J end lost 8 bases, and 24 bases lay between the germline ends. Here the CDR3 reads CASSPASEIPPSEKLFF. The CDR3 coding sequence is TGTGCCAGCAGCCCAGCGTCTGAGATCCCTCCTAGCGAAAAACTGTTTTTT.

The rearrangement uses TRBV28 and TRBJ1-1; 7 bases are shared with TRBD1. The ends lost 3 bases at V and 3 bases at J; junction bases unmatched: 4. The CDR3 length is 14 residues. Germline V gene sequence: CDR1 MDHEN, CDR2 SYDVKM. The CDR3 bases are TGTGCCAGCAGTTTGGGACAGAGGTACACTGAAGCTTTCTTT. Its translation: CASSLGQRYTEAFF.

The chain combines TRBV7-9 with TRBJ2-1; possibly TRBD1 or TRBD2 for D (5 bases each). The V gene's germline CDR1 is SEHNR and CDR2 FQNEAQ (reference sequence). V was trimmed by 11 bases and J by 6 bases, leaving 17 bases between them. This CDR3 is 13 amino acids long. Written as DNA, the CDR3 is TGTGCCCAAGTGGGGGAAGCGTCCAATGAGCAGTTCTTC. It yields the protein CAQVGEASNEQFF.

The chain joins TRBV27 to TRBJ2-7, with TRBD2 as a possible D gene (7 bases). This CDR3 comprises 16 residues. Germline V gene data show CDR1 as MNHEY and CDR2 as SMNVEV (reference sequence). Trimming left V 0 bases short and J 3 bases short, with 15 bases between. The CDR3 sequence: CASSLSSGASGYEQYF. The CDR3 DNA reads as TGTGCCAGCAGTTTATCGTCGGGGGCTAGCGGCTACGAGCAGTACTTC.

The V gene is TRBV28, the J gene TRBJ1-1; TRBD1 matches 8 bases. The V gene end was trimmed by 5 bases and the J gene end by 5 bases; junction bases not matched to a gene: 10. This CDR3 has 15 residues. Germline V CDR1 and CDR2: MDHEN, SYDVKM. The chain's CDR3 is CASSRQGRGRTEAFF. CDR3 in DNA: TGTGCCAGCAGTCGTCAAGGCAGGGGGCGGACTGAAGCTTTCTTT.

This clone was observed once. The chain employs TRBV5-6 and TRBJ2-5; 8 bases are a match to TRBD2. Per germline, CDR1 SGHDT and CDR2 YYEEEE. CDR3 size: 16 residues. After removal of 0 bases from V and 0 bases from J, the junction contained 4 bases not matched to a gene. CDR3 sequence reads: CASSLDVAGNQETQYF. CDR3 bases: TGTGCCAGCAGCTTGGATGTAGCGGGAAACCAAGAGACCCAGTACTTC.

This chain joins TRBV18 and TRBJ1-3; TRBD1 is a possible D gene (6 bases). Germline CDR1 and CDR2: KGHSH and LQKENI. The CDR3 has 14 amino acids. With 3 bases removed from V and 4 bases from J, the gap between germline ends came to 10 bases. This CDR3 reads CASSPPGEGNTIYF. The CDR3 bases are TGTGCCAGCTCACCTCCAGGGGAAGGAAACACCATATATTTT.

This chain joins TRBV5-1 and TRBJ1-2; 9 nucleotides align to TRBD1. Germline V gene data show CDR1 as SGHRS and CDR2 as YFSETQ. With V trimmed by 4 bases and J by 5 bases, 3 bases remained unmatched. This CDR3 comprises 13 residues. The CDR3 DNA is TGCGCCAGCAGCATCGGGACAGGGTATGGCTACACCTTC. Protein sequence: CASSIGTGYGYTF. The variable domain in full, completed from reference TRBV5-1 and TRBJ1-2, reads KAGVTQTPRYLIKTRGQQVTLSCSPISGHRSVSWYQQTPGQGLQFLFEYFSETQRNKGNFPGRFSGRQFSNSRSEMNVSTLELGDSALYLCASSIGTGYGYTFGSGTRLTVV.

The chain couples TRBV5-4 to TRBJ2-1, with 13 positions matching TRBD2. CDR3 length equals 15 residues. Trimming at V came to 4 bases and at J to 9 bases, leaving 7 bases not matched to a gene. Germline V gene data show CDR1 as SGHNT and CDR2 as YYREEE (reference sequence). The DNA of the CDR3 is TGTGCCAGCAGCACCGGGACTAGCGGGATCAGTGAGCAGTTCTTC. This codes for CASSTGTSGISEQFF.

The chain has TRBV4-2 and TRBJ1-1; TRBD1 is a possible D gene (5 bases). CDR1 LGHNA and CDR2 YNFKEQ come from the germline V gene. V was clipped by 4 bases and J by 0 bases, with 21 bases between them. The length of the CDR3 is 18 residues. The CDR3 DNA reads as TGTGCCAGCAGCCCCCAAGCTGGGGCGGATCCGTTGAACACTGAAGCTTTCTTT. As protein: CASSPQAGADPLNTEAFF.

CDR3 loop: CASSVASGGDEQFF. CDR3 DNA sequence: TGTGCCAGCAGCGTAGCTAGCGGGGGTGATGAGCAGTTCTTC. V usage is TRBV9 and J usage is TRBJ2-1; 10 bases fit TRBD2. The germline CDR1 and CDR2 sequences are SGDLS and YYNGEE. The CDR3 contains 14 residues. With V trimmed by 0 bases and J by 8 bases, 2 bases remained unmatched.

This chain links TRBV2 with TRBJ2-5, with 11 bases fitting TRBD2. Judging by the DNA end, TRBJ2-7 fits better; the J call may be wrong. The germline V gene has CDR1 SNHLY and CDR2 FYNNEI. The CDR3 totals 15 residues. DNA of the CDR3: TGTGCCAGCAGCGAGGGACTAGCGGATATCTACGAGCAGTACTTC. Its protein product is CASSEGLADIYEQYF.

This clone appeared once. V and J are TRBV6-5 and TRBJ2-7; 8 positions match TRBD2. The germline gives CDR1 MNHEY, CDR2 SVGAGI. J gave up 0 bases and V 7 bases, and 5 bases lay outside the gene matches. CDR3 length equals 14 residues. CDR3 amino acids: CASKRGLSSYEQYF. Written as DNA, the CDR3 is TGTGCCAGCAAGCGGGGGTTAAGCTCCTACGAGCAGTACTTC.

This clone was seen a single time. V and J are TRBV28 and TRBJ2-2; 10 bases line up with TRBD2. The CDR3 is made up of 17 amino acids. Looked up from germline, CDR1 is MDHEN and CDR2 is SYDVKM. V was pared by 6 bases and J by 5 bases, with 12 bases of the junction left unmatched. CDR3 sequence: CASRTSSGGVRTGELFF. CDR3 bases: TGTGCCAGCAGAACCTCTAGCGGGGGAGTTAGAACCGGGGAGCTGTTTTTT.

This rearrangement joins TRBV4-2 to TRBJ1-3, with D perhaps TRBD1 (6 bases). Germline CDR1 LGHNA, CDR2 YNFKEQ. The CDR3 is 17 amino acids. V dropped 0 bases and J dropped 3 bases, with 15 bases sitting between them. CDR3 nucleotides: TGTGCCAGCAGCCAAGATAGGTTGGGGGGCTATGGAAACACCATATATTTT. This gives the protein CASSQDRLGGYGNTIYF.

The chain has TRBV28 and TRBJ1-5, with D unclear. The length of the CDR3 is 12 residues. Germline lookup yields CDR1 MDHEN and CDR2 SYDVKM. V shed 2 bases and J shed 7 bases, with 6 bases lying between them. The CDR3 sequence: CASSLPGQPQHF. CDR3 in DNA: TGTGCCAGCAGTTTACCAGGACAGCCCCAGCATTTT. Filled out from reference TRBV28 and TRBJ1-5, the complete variable domain reads DVKVTQSSRYLVKRTGEKVFLECVQDMDHENMFWYRQDPGLGLRLIYFSYDVKMKEKGDIPEGYSVSREKKERFSLILESASTNQTSMYLCASSLPGQPQHFGDGTRLSIL.

The chain has TRBV5-1 and TRBJ2-6; unclear D gene. Germline V lookup: CDR1 SGHRS, CDR2 YFSETQ. The ends were cut back, 0 bases at V and 0 bases at J, with 16 bases in the middle. The CDR3 extends over 19 amino acids. The DNA for the CDR3 is TGCGCCAGCAGCTTGGTGGGGTCCGGTTTCAACTCTGGGGCCAACGTCCTGACTTTC. Its translation is CASSLVGSGFNSGANVLTF.

This chain links TRBV6-5 with TRBJ2-2; no firm D call. The CDR3 consists of 16 residues. Germline assignment: CDR1 MNHEY and CDR2 SVGAGI. V lost 1 base and J 0 bases, leaving 9 bases between the germline ends. CDR3 loop: CASSYWRNANTGELFF. CDR3 nucleotide sequence: TGTGCCAGCAGTTACTGGCGCAACGCGAACACCGGGGAGCTGTTTTTT.

CDR3 nucleotide sequence: TGTGCCAGCAGCTTAGCGGGATCTCCCCTCCACTTT. Its translation: CASSLAGSPLHF. The chain has TRBV7-9 and TRBJ1-6, with D uncertain. Germline loops: CDR1 SEHNR, CDR2 FQNEAQ (reference sequence). V gave up 0 bases and J gave up 13 bases, with 7 bases separating them. The CDR3 loop spans 12 amino acids.